This is a list of T cell receptor beta chains from one sample in a study of spatial heterogeneity in lung cancer. TCRdb passed the 5' RACE reads through MiXCR, listing each CDR3 protein once. The sample has some 15,000 distinct CDR3 sequences; 6.5% to 8% are singletons. The sequenced sample was lung tumor tissue, obtained at surgery. Receptors were obtained from a male donor with early-stage non-small cell lung cancer. CDR3s leave out the opening cysteine and the closing phenylalanine or tryptophan. Fields, in order: J gene, D gene, V gene, clone size, CDR3 protein. D genes are given only for firm matches. Where a row states a size, it is once, few, many or the class of an expanded clone; other rows omit it.

j_call: TRBJ1-2
d_call: TRBD1
v_call: TRBV29-1
clone_size: many
cdr3_aa: SVDHGTGRYYGYT

j_call: TRBJ1-2
d_call: .
v_call: TRBV3-1
clone_size: .
cdr3_aa: ASSQRSGYT

j_call: TRBJ1-6
d_call: .
v_call: TRBV20-1
clone_size: many
cdr3_aa: SATHRFNSPLH

j_call: TRBJ1-3
d_call: TRBD1
v_call: TRBV12-3/TRBV12-4
clone_size: many
cdr3_aa: ASRLDRGSGNTIY

j_call: TRBJ1-5
d_call: .
v_call: TRBV6-5
clone_size: .
cdr3_aa: ASSRYFRSHLPGQPQH

j_call: TRBJ2-3
d_call: TRBD1
v_call: TRBV5-1
clone_size: few
cdr3_aa: ASTHYPDRVGDTQY

j_call: TRBJ1-4
d_call: TRBD1
v_call: TRBV6-6
clone_size: .
cdr3_aa: ASRSGQGTTNEKLF

j_call: TRBJ2-5
d_call: .
v_call: TRBV6-5
clone_size: .
cdr3_aa: ERSSGLKEKQY

j_call: TRBJ2-5
d_call: .
v_call: TRBV6-2/TRBV6-3
clone_size: many
cdr3_aa: ASRVWGIAPAGETQY

j_call: TRBJ2-3
d_call: .
v_call: TRBV6-1
clone_size: few
cdr3_aa: ASNWDTIDTQY

j_call: TRBJ2-1
d_call: .
v_call: TRBV24-1
clone_size: .
cdr3_aa: ATSDLVQGRNEQF

j_call: TRBJ2-1
d_call: TRBD1
v_call: TRBV29-1
clone_size: few
cdr3_aa: SVRTGGNEQF

j_call: TRBJ2-3
d_call: TRBD2
v_call: TRBV20-1
clone_size: .
cdr3_aa: SARDLSGPTDTQY

j_call: TRBJ1-1
d_call: .
v_call: TRBV7-2
clone_size: .
cdr3_aa: ASSLLGQNTEAF

j_call: TRBJ2-2
d_call: .
v_call: TRBV9
clone_size: many
cdr3_aa: ASSVEITGELF

j_call: TRBJ2-7
d_call: .
v_call: TRBV27
clone_size: few
cdr3_aa: ASGLNIYEQY